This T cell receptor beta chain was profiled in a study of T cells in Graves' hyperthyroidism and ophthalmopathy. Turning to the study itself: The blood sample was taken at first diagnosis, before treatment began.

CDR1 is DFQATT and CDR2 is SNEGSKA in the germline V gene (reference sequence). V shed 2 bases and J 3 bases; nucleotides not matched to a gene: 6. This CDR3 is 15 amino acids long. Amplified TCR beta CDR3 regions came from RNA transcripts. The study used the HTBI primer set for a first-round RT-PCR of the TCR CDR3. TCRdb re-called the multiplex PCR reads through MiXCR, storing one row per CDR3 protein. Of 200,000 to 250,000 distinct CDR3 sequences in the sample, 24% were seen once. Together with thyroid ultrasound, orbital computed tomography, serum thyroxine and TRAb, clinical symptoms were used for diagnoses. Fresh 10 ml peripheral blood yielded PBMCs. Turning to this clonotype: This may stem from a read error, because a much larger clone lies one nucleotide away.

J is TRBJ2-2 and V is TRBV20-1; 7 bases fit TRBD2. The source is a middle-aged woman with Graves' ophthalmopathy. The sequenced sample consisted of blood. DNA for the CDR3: TGCAGTGCTAGAAGCTCGGGGGGTTACACCGGGGAGCTGTTTTTT. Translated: CSARSSGGYTGELFF.